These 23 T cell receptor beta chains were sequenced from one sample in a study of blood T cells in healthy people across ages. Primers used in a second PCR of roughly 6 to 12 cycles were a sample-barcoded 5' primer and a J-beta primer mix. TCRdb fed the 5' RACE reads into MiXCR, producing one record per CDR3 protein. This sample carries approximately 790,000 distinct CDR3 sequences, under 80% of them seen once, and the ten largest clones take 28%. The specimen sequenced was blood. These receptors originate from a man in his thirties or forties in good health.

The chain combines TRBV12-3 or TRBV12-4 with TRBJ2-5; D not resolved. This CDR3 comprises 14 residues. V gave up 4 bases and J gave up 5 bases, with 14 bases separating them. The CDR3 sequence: CASSSGLTRETQYF. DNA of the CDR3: TGTGCCAGCAGTTCCGGATTAACGAGGGAGACCCAGTACTTC.

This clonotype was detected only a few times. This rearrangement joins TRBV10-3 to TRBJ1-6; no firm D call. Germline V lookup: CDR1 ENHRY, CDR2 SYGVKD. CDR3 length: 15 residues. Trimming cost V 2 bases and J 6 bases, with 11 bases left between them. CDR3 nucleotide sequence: TGTGCCATCAGTGAGCGAGACGGAGTTAATTCACCCCTCCACTTT. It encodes CAISERDGVNSPLHF.

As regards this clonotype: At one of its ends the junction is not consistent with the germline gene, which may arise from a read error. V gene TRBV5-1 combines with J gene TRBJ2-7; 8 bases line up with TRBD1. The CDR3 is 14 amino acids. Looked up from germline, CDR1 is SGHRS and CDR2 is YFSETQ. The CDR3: CANSLAGTGTEQYF. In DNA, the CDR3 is TGCGCCAACAGCTTGGCCGGGACAGGCACTGAGCAGTACTTC.

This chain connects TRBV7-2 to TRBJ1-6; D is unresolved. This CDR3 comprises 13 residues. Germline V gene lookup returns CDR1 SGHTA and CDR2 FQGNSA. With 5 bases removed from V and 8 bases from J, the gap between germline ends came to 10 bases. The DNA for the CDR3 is TGTGCCAGCAGCCTGGGTCCTCATTCACCCCTCCACTTT. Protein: CASSLGPHSPLHF. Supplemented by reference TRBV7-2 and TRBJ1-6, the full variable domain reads GAGVSQSPSNKVTEKGKDVELRCDPISGHTALYWYRQSLGQGLEFLIYFQGNSAPDKSGLPSDRFSAERTGGSVSTLTIQRTQQEDSAVYLCASSLGPHSPLHFGNGTRLTVT.

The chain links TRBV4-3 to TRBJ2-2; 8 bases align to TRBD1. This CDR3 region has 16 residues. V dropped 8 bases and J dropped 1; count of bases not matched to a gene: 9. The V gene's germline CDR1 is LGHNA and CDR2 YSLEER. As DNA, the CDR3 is TGCGCCAGCTCTCCAGGGGGCGGGGAGAACACCGGGGAGCTGTTTTTT. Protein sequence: CASSPGGGENTGELFF.

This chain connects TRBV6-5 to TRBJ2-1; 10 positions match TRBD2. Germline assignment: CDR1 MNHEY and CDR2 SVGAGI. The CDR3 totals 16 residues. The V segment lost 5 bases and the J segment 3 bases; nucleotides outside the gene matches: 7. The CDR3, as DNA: TGTGCCAGCAGTCCAAGCGGGGGGGAGGTCTACAATGAGCAGTTCTTC. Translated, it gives CASSPSGGEVYNEQFF.

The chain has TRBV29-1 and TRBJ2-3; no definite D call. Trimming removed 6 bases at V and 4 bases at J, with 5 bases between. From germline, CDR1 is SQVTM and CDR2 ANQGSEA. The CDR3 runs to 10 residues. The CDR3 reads CSVGSDTQYF. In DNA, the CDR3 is TGCAGCGTGGGGTCAGATACGCAGTATTTT.

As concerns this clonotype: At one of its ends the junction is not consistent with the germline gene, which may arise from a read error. CDR3 bases: TGCAGCGTTGCCCTTGACTACGGCTACACCTTC. Its protein product is CSVALDYGYTF. The chain combines TRBV29-1 with TRBJ1-2, with unresolved D. From germline, CDR1 is SQVTM and CDR2 ANQGSEA. The CDR3 runs to 11 residues.

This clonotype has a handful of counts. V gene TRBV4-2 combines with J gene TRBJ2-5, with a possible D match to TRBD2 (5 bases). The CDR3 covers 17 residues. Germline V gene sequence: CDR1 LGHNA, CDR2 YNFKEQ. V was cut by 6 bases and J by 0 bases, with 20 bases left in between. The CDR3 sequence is CASRHPRASLYQETQYF. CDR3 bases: TGTGCCAGCAGACACCCCCGGGCTAGCTTGTACCAAGAGACCCAGTACTTC.

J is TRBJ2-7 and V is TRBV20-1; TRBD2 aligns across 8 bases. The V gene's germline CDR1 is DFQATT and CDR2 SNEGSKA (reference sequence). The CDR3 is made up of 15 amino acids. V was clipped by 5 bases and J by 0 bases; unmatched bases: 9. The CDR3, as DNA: TGCAGTGCTGCGGGAGGACTTACCTACTCCTACGAGCAGTACTTC. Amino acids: CSAAGGLTYSYEQYF.

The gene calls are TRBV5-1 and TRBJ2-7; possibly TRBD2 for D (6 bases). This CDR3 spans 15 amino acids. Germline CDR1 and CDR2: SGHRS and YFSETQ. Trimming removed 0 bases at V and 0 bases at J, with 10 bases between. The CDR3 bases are TGCGCCAGCAGCTTGGGCGGGGCGACCTCCTACGAGCAGTACTTC. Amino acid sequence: CASSLGGATSYEQYF.

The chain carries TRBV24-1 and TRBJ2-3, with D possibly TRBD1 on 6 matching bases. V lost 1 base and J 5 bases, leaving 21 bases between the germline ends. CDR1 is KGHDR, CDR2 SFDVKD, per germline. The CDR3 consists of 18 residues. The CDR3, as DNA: TGTGCCACCAGTGATTTACCCCCGACAGGAACCCTAGTAGATACGCAGTATTTT. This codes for CATSDLPPTGTLVDTQYF.

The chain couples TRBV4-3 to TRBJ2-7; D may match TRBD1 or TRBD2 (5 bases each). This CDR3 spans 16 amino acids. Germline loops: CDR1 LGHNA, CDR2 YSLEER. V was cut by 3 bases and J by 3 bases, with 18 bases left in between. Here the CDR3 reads CASSQGYGTSLYEQYF. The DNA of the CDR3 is TGCGCCAGCAGCCAGGGGTATGGGACCTCCCTCTACGAGCAGTACTTC.

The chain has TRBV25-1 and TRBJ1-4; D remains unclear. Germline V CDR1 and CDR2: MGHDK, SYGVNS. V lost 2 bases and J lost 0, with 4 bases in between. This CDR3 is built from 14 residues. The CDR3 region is CASSEPSTNEKLFF. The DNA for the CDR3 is TGTGCCAGCAGTGAACCCTCAACTAATGAAAAACTGTTTTTT.

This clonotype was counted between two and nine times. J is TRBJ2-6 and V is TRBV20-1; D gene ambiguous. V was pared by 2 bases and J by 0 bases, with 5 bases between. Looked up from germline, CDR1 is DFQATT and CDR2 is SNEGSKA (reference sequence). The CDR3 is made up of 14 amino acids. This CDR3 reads CSARRTSGANVLTF. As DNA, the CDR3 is TGCAGTGCTAGAAGGACCTCTGGGGCCAACGTCCTGACTTTC.

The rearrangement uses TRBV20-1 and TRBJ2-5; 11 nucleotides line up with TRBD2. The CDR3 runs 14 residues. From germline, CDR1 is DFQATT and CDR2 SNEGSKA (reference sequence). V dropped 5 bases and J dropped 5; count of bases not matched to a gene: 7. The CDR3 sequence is CSARLAGSIETQYF. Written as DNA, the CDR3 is TGCAGTGCTCGACTAGCGGGGTCTATTGAGACCCAGTACTTC.

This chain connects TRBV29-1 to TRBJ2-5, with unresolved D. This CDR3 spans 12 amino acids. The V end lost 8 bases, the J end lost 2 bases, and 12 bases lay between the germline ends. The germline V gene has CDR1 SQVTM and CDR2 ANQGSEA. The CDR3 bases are TGCAGCCCCCGAGGTTCACAAGAGACCCAGTACTTC. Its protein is CSPRGSQETQYF. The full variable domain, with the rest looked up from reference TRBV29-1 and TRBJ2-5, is SAVISQKPSRDICQRGTSLTIQCQVDSQVTMMFWYRQQPGQSLTLIATANQGSEATYESGFVIDKFPISRPNLTFSTLTVSNMSPEDSSIYLCSPRGSQETQYFGPGTRLLVL.

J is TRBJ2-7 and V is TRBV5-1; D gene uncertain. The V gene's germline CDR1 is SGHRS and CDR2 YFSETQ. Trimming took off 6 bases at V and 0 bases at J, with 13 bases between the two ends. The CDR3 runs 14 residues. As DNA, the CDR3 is TGCGCCAGCACCCCGACACTGCCCTCCTACGAGCAGTACTTC. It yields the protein CASTPTLPSYEQYF.

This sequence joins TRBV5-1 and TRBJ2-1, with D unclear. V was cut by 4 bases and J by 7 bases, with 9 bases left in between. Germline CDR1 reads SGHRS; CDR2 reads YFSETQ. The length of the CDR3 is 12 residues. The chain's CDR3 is CASSIPDNEQFF. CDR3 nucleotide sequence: TGCGCCAGCAGCATTCCCGATAATGAGCAGTTCTTC.

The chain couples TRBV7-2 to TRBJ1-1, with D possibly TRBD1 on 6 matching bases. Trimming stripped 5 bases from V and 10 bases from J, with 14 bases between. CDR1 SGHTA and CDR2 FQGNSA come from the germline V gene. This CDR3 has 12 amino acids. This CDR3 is CASSPSQGRAFF. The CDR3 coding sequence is TGTGCCAGCAGCCCGAGTCAGGGGCGAGCTTTCTTT.

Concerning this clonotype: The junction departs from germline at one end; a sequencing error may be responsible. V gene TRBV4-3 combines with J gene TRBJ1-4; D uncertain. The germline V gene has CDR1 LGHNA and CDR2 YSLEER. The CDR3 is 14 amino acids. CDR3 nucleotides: TGCGCCAGCAGCCAAGCCTGGAATAATGAAAAGCTGTTTTTT. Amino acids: CASSQAWNNEKLFF.

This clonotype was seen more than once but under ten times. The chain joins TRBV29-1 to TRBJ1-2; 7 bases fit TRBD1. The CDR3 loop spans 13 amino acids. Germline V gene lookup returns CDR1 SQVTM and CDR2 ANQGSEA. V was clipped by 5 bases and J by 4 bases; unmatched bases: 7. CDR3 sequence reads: CSVPQGTAYGYTF. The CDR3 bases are TGCAGCGTTCCCCAAGGGACAGCCTATGGCTACACCTTC.

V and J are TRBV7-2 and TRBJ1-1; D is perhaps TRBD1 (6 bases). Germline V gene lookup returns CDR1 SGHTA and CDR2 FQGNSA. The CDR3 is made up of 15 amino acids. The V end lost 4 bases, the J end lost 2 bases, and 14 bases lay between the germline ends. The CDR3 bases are TGTGCCAGCAGCTCCACGGCAGGGGATAACACTGAAGCTTTCTTT. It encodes CASSSTAGDNTEAFF.